These 22 T cell receptor beta chains were sequenced from one sample in a study of blood T cell repertoires in COVID-19. Profiled with immunoSEQ multiplex PCR; TCRdb holds only in-frame clones, not every one. The repertoire has around 190,000 clones, approximately 84% of them found once; the top ten carry roughly 3.2%. The sequenced sample consisted of PBMCs or T cells enriched from blood (not recorded which). The source of these receptors is a woman between 25 and 40 years old who had recovered from COVID-19.

This sequence joins TRBV5-1 and TRBJ2-5, with TRBD1 matching 8 bases. Germline assignment: CDR1 SGHRS and CDR2 YFSETQ. The J segment lost 5 bases and the V segment lost 0 bases, leaving 3 bases of the junction unmatched. This CDR3 is 14 amino acids long. The CDR3 here is CASSLGQGYETQYF. Written as DNA, the CDR3 is TGCGCCAGCAGCTTGGGACAGGGGTACGAGACCCAGTACTTC.

The DNA of the CDR3 is TGTGCCAGCAGTTTACACGGGTACGCTGAAGCTTTCTTT. This encodes CASSLHGYAEAFF. The chain employs TRBV27 and TRBJ1-1; D uncertain. The CDR3 sequence is 13 residues long. Trimming cost V 2 bases and J 6 bases, with 10 bases left between them. CDR1 is MNHEY, CDR2 SMNVEV, per germline (reference sequence).

This chain links TRBV6-5 with TRBJ1-4; D is unclear. Trimming shortened V by 0 bases and J by 8 bases, and 7 bases separated the two germline ends. The CDR3 contains 13 residues. From germline, CDR1 is MNHEY and CDR2 SVGAGI. The CDR3 nucleotides read TGTGCCAGCAGTTACTCTTCGGAGGAAAAACTGTTTTTT. Amino acids: CASSYSSEEKLFF.

This chain joins TRBV5-1 and TRBJ1-1; TRBD1 matches 7 bases. V lost 0 bases and J lost 5; bases outside the gene matches: 10. The CDR3 extends over 16 amino acids. The germline CDR1 and CDR2 sequences are SGHRS and YFSETQ. The CDR3 is CASSLAGTGVRTEAFF. The CDR3 DNA reads as TGCGCCAGCAGCTTGGCCGGTACAGGGGTAAGAACTGAAGCTTTCTTT.

This clone came up a few times. The chain links TRBV27 to TRBJ1-6; D is unresolved. Trimming removed 7 bases from V and 9 bases from J, with 10 bases in between. CDR3 length: 12 amino acids. Germline CDR1 MNHEY, CDR2 SMNVEV (reference sequence). The CDR3 region has the DNA TGTGCCAGCACCGCAATCGGTTCACCCCTCCACTTT. This encodes CASTAIGSPLHF.

The chain joins TRBV28 to TRBJ2-5, with D maybe TRBD2 (5 bases). Per the germline V gene, CDR1 is MDHEN and CDR2 is SYDVKM. Trimming removed 6 bases at V and 5 bases at J, with 16 bases between. The length of the CDR3 is 14 residues. In DNA, the CDR3 is TGTGCCAGCAGCGCCGGAGGAGGACGGGAGACCCAGTACTTC. It specifies CASSAGGGRETQYF.

The V call is TRBV4-2, the J call TRBJ1-1, with D unclear. The germline V gene encodes CDR1 LGHNA and CDR2 YNFKEQ. The CDR3 length is 12 residues. Trimming removed 3 bases from V and 3 bases from J, with 5 bases in between. The CDR3 loop reads CASSHPDTEAFF. CDR3 coding DNA: TGTGCCAGCAGCCATCCCGACACTGAAGCTTTCTTT.

This clone has at least ten counts. This chain's CDR3 is CASRRRAQETQYF. In DNA, the CDR3 is TGTGCCAGCAGGCGGAGGGCACAAGAGACCCAGTACTTC. The V and J genes are TRBV7-2 and TRBJ2-5, with a tentative D call TRBD2 (6 bases). The germline V gene has CDR1 SGHTA and CDR2 FQGNSA. Trimming stripped 6 bases from V and 2 bases from J, with 10 bases between. The length of the CDR3 is 13 residues.

This sequence joins TRBV3-1 (or the pseudogene TRBV3-2) and TRBJ2-3, with TRBD2 identical over 8 bases. Germline V gives CDR1 LGHDT, CDR2 YNNKEL (reference sequence). V lost 0 bases and J lost 2; bases outside the gene matches: 7. The CDR3 is 17 residues long. CDR3 loop: CASSQDLLAGLTDTQYF. As DNA, the CDR3 is TGTGCCAGCAGCCAAGATCTTCTAGCGGGTCTCACAGATACGCAGTATTTT.

V is TRBV28 and J is TRBJ1-6; D perhaps matches TRBD1 (5 bases). Trimming cost V 5 bases and J 18 bases, with 23 bases left between them. This CDR3 comprises 14 residues. Germline V gives CDR1 MDHEN, CDR2 SYDVKM. CDR3 sequence: CASSTRPGGGMCHF. DNA for the CDR3: TGTGCCAGCAGTACCCGACCTGGGGGGGGTATGTGCCACTTT.

The V and J genes are TRBV7-3 and TRBJ1-2; TRBD1 is a possible D gene (5 bases). CDR1 is SGHTA and CDR2 is FQGTGA in the germline V gene. The V and J ends lost 5 bases and 8 bases respectively, with 21 bases between them. CDR3 length equals 15 residues. CDR3 coding DNA: TGTGCCAGCAGCCCTTCGGGGGGGTCCTATTTGGGCTACACCTTC. Amino acids: CASSPSGGSYLGYTF.

This chain links TRBV5-1 with TRBJ1-3; 10 nucleotides agree with TRBD1. Trimming removed 2 bases from V and 2 bases from J; junction bases left unmatched: 1. Germline lookup yields CDR1 SGHRS and CDR2 YFSETQ. This CDR3 region has 15 residues. The DNA of the CDR3 is TGCGCCAGCAGCTTTGACAGGGGGCCTGGAAACACCATATATTTT. Translated: CASSFDRGPGNTIYF.

This chain joins TRBV5-1 and TRBJ2-6; 9 nucleotides align to TRBD1. Germline-derived CDR1 and CDR2 are SGHRS and YFSETQ. The V and J ends lost 2 bases and 2 bases, in that order; junction bases with no gene match: 2. The CDR3 contains 16 residues. The CDR3 is CASSFRQGAGANVLTF. The CDR3, as DNA: TGCGCCAGCAGCTTTAGACAGGGGGCTGGGGCCAACGTCCTGACTTTC. The variable domain in full, with the rest retrieved from reference TRBV5-1 and TRBJ2-6, is KAGVTQTPRYLIKTRGQQVTLSCSPISGHRSVSWYQQTPGQGLQFLFEYFSETQRNKGNFPGRFSGRQFSNSRSEMNVSTLELGDSALYLCASSFRQGAGANVLTFGAGSRLTVL.

This clone was counted between two and nine times. The V call is TRBV5-8, the J call TRBJ2-5, with D perhaps matching TRBD2 (6 bases). The V and J ends lost 7 bases and 2 bases respectively, with 30 bases between them. This CDR3 comprises 19 residues. CDR1 SGHTS and CDR2 YDEGEE come from the germline V gene. CDR3 DNA: TGTGCCAGCCCTAACGACCCCATTAGCGTGGGACTGGTTCAAGAGACCCAGTACTTC. Translation gives CASPNDPISVGLVQETQYF.

The chain is built from TRBV5-4 and TRBJ2-2; a possible D gene is TRBD2 (6 bases). The CDR3 sequence is 17 residues long. Germline CDR1 reads SGHNT; CDR2 reads YYREEE (reference sequence). Deletions cut 2 bases from V and 0 bases from J, with 14 bases between. The CDR3 DNA reads TGTGCCAGCAGCTTCGGCGGGGCCGTCGCGAACACCGGGGAGCTGTTTTTT. Translation: CASSFGGAVANTGELFF. Variable domain in full (rest from reference TRBV5-4 and TRBJ2-2): ETGVTQSPTHLIKTRGQQVTLRCSSQSGHNTVSWYQQALGQGPQFIFQYYREEENGRGNFPPRFSGLQFPNYSSELNVNALELDDSALYLCASSFGGAVANTGELFFGEGSRLTVL.

The rearrangement joins TRBV3-1 (or the pseudogene TRBV3-2) to TRBJ1-2; maybe TRBD1 (6 bases). The CDR3 extends over 13 amino acids. Germline CDR1 is LGHDT and CDR2 is YNNKEL (reference sequence). V was shortened by 5 bases and J by 1 base, with 8 bases between the two germline ends. This CDR3 is CASSRGGNYGYTF. CDR3 bases: TGTGCCAGCAGCAGGGGGGGTAACTATGGCTACACCTTC.

The chain carries TRBV28 and TRBJ1-1; 9 nucleotides line up with TRBD1. Germline CDR1 MDHEN, CDR2 SYDVKM. This CDR3 region has 15 residues. V was pared by 4 bases and J by 2 bases, with 5 bases of the junction left unmatched. Here the CDR3 reads CASSSYRGRNTEAFF. The CDR3 coding sequence is TGTGCCAGCAGTTCATACAGGGGGCGAAACACTGAAGCTTTCTTT.

This chain joins TRBV11-3 and TRBJ1-2; no firm D call. The V gene lost 3 bases and the J gene lost 5 bases, with 7 bases spanning the gap. This CDR3 spans 12 amino acids. The germline V gene encodes CDR1 SGHNT and CDR2 YENEEA. The CDR3 DNA is TGTGCCAGCAGCTTTTCAGGTTATGGCTACACCTTC. Translating it yields CASSFSGYGYTF.

The chain links TRBV7-6 to TRBJ1-1, with D perhaps matching TRBD1 (5 bases). V lost 2 bases to trimming and J lost 6 bases, with 10 bases between them. Germline CDR1 is SGHVS and CDR2 is FNYEAQ. The CDR3 is 13 residues long. The CDR3 here is CASSLRQGAEAFF. In nucleotides, the CDR3 is TGTGCCAGCAGCTTAAGGCAAGGGGCTGAAGCTTTCTTT.

This chain joins TRBV2 and TRBJ1-1; 7 bases agree with TRBD1. Germline V gene sequence: CDR1 SNHLY, CDR2 FYNNEI. There are 12 residues in the CDR3. V dropped 1 base and J dropped 11; count of bases not matched to a gene: 4. The CDR3 sequence is CASSEGTGSAFF. CDR3 coding DNA: TGTGCCAGCAGTGAAGGGACAGGCAGCGCTTTCTTT.

V gene TRBV5-4 combines with J gene TRBJ2-7, with 7 bases matching TRBD2. J lost 2 bases, V lost 2 bases, and 4 bases had no gene match. The germline V gene encodes CDR1 SGHNT and CDR2 YYREEE (reference sequence). The CDR3 extends over 14 amino acids. The CDR3 reads CASSFGLGTYEQYF. Here the CDR3 DNA reads TGTGCCAGCAGCTTCGGACTAGGAACCTACGAGCAGTACTTC.

The chain uses TRBV28 and TRBJ1-1; D gene unclear. In germline, CDR1 is MDHEN, CDR2 SYDVKM. CDR3 length equals 15 residues. V lost 2 bases and J lost 1, with 11 bases in between. The CDR3 loop is CASSLAGLSNTEAFF. The CDR3, as DNA: TGTGCCAGCAGTTTAGCCGGTCTCTCGAACACTGAAGCTTTCTTT.